These 9 T cell receptor beta chains were sequenced from one sample in a study of technical replicates of blood from several donors. Produced via immunoSEQ multiplex PCR; TCRdb's table is partial and in-frame only. The sample holds around 12,000 clones, around 77% seen once. Sequencing was performed on PBMCs. Every receptor here comes from a human donor in good health.

V gene TRBV2 combines with J gene TRBJ1-4; unclear D gene. Germline assignment: CDR1 SNHLY and CDR2 FYNNEI. The ends were cut back, 4 bases at V and 4 bases at J, with 16 bases in the middle. The CDR3 is made up of 16 amino acids. For the CDR3, the DNA is TGTGCCAGCAGTGTCCGGCTAACACAGATTAATGAAAAACTGTTTTTT. Encoded protein: CASSVRLTQINEKLFF.

The J gene is TRBJ2-3, the V gene TRBV2; unclear D gene. The V gene's germline CDR1 is SNHLY and CDR2 FYNNEI. The CDR3 is made up of 13 amino acids. With 7 bases removed from V and 2 bases from J, the gap between germline ends came to 10 bases. The CDR3 here is CASNQMLTDTQYF. DNA for the CDR3: TGTGCCAGCAACCAGATGCTCACAGATACGCAGTATTTT.

The chain carries TRBV27 and TRBJ2-3, with D tentatively TRBD2 (6 bases). V shed 8 bases and J shed 2 bases, with 17 bases lying between them. There are 15 residues in the CDR3. Germline V lookup: CDR1 MNHEY, CDR2 SMNVEV (reference sequence). The CDR3 loop reads CASSPGAGITDTQYF. The CDR3 DNA reads as TGTGCCAGCTCCCCCGGGGCGGGGATCACAGATACGCAGTATTTT.

V usage is TRBV5-1 and J usage is TRBJ2-1; 7 bases align to TRBD2. This CDR3 is built from 15 residues. The germline V gene encodes CDR1 SGHRS and CDR2 YFSETQ. Losses at the gene ends were 1 base for V and 3 bases for J; bases not matched to a gene: 4. Here the CDR3 DNA reads TGCGCCAGCAGCTTGCAAGGACTAGTCTACAATGAGCAGTTCTTC. This encodes CASSLQGLVYNEQFF.

The CDR3 DNA reads TGTGCCAGCAGTCAAGGGACTAGTAGGTTCCAAGAGACCCAGTACTTC. This gives the protein CASSQGTSRFQETQYF. J is TRBJ2-5 and V is TRBV9, with 8 bases aligning to TRBD2. V trimming: 5 bases; J trimming: 1 base; junction bases outside the gene matches: 10. The CDR3 spans 16 residues. CDR1 SGDLS and CDR2 YYNGEE come from the germline V gene.

The V gene is TRBV19, the J gene TRBJ1-5; D may be TRBD1 (6 bases). The V end was cut by 7 bases, the J end by 0 bases, with 25 bases between. The CDR3 sequence is 19 residues long. CDR1 is LNHDA and CDR2 is SQIVND in the germline V gene (reference sequence). For the CDR3, the DNA is TGTGCCAGTACCCCAGTTCGAGGGGGGGGGCCCTATAGCAATCAGCCCCAGCATTTT. As protein: CASTPVRGGGPYSNQPQHF.

By sample share, this clone is medium-sized. The chain links TRBV15 to TRBJ2-7; 7 bases align to TRBD1. The ends lost 5 bases at V and 0 bases at J; junction bases unmatched: 7. The CDR3 sequence is 15 residues long. Germline lookup yields CDR1 LNHNV and CDR2 YYDKDF (reference sequence). CDR3 protein: CATSVLRDSSYEQYF. Written as DNA, the CDR3 is TGTGCCACCAGCGTGTTACGGGACAGCTCCTACGAGCAGTACTTC. Filled out from reference TRBV15 and TRBJ2-7, the complete variable domain reads DAMVIQNPRYQVTQFGKPVTLSCSQTLNHNVMYWYQQKSSQAPKLLFHYYDKDFNNEADTPDNFQSRRPNTSFCFLDIRSPGLGDTAMYLCATSVLRDSSYEQYFGPGTRLTVT.

The rearrangement links TRBV7-7 to TRBJ2-3; 10 nucleotides agree with TRBD2. The germline V gene has CDR1 SSHAT and CDR2 FNYEAQ (reference sequence). CDR3 size: 16 residues. V gave up 5 bases and J gave up 0 bases; unmatched junction bases: 5. Here the CDR3 DNA reads TGTGCCAGCAGCCACGGGACTAGCGCCAGCACAGATACGCAGTATTTT. Its protein is CASSHGTSASTDTQYF.

The gene calls are TRBV14 and TRBJ2-1; 7 bases match TRBD2. The germline V gene encodes CDR1 SGHDN and CDR2 FVKESK. The junction had 11 bases not matched to a gene; V was cut back by 2 bases and J by 10 bases. The CDR3 length is 15 residues. The CDR3 bases are TGTGCCAGCAGCCAACTGACGGCGGGAGTCAGGGAGCAGTTCTTC. Its translation is CASSQLTAGVREQFF.